These 15 T cell receptor beta chains were all obtained from the same sample, sequenced in a study of OX40 agonist ivuxolimab in advanced cancers. Libraries were prepared by immunoSEQ multiplex PCR; TCRdb keeps only in-frame clonotypes and omits some of them. The repertoire holds roughly 70,000 clones, with roughly 83% as singletons. The sample here was CD4+ or CD8+ T cells sorted from blood, taken in a trial of the OX40 agonist ivuxolimab. The receptors stem from an adult with an advanced solid tumor such as melanoma, head and neck, liver or kidney cancer.

The J gene is TRBJ2-7, the V gene TRBV11-2, with unresolved D. In germline, CDR1 is SGHAT, CDR2 FQNNGV. V was clipped by 1 base and J by 4 bases, with 2 bases between them. This CDR3 region has 11 residues. The CDR3 DNA sequence: TGTGCCAGCAGCTTAGCATACGAGCAGTACTTC. This gives the protein CASSLAYEQYF.

The V gene is TRBV29-1, the J gene TRBJ2-7; tentative D call: TRBD1 (6 bases). V was pared by 6 bases and J by 5 bases, with 17 bases between. CDR3 length equals 13 residues. Germline V CDR1 and CDR2: SQVTM, ANQGSEA. CDR3 bases: TGCAGCGTCCGCAGGGGTAGATCGGACGAGCAGTACTTC. Protein sequence: CSVRRGRSDEQYF.

The chain carries TRBV18 and TRBJ2-2; TRBD1 aligns across 7 bases. Germline V gene sequence: CDR1 KGHSH, CDR2 LQKENI. The CDR3 sequence is 16 residues long. The ends lost 2 bases at V and 5 bases at J; junction bases unmatched: 8. Written as DNA, the CDR3 is TGTGCCAGCTCACCATCGGCGGACAGGTGGACCGGGGAGCTGTTTTTT. Amino acid sequence: CASSPSADRWTGELFF.

This chain joins TRBV11-3 and TRBJ2-7; possible D gene TRBD1, 6 bases. Trimming cost V 1 base and J 1 base, with 17 bases left between them. CDR3 size: 17 residues. CDR1 is SGHNT and CDR2 is YENEEA in the germline V gene. This CDR3 is CASSLGALGAPSYEQYF. CDR3 in DNA: TGTGCCAGCAGCTTAGGAGCCCTGGGGGCCCCATCCTACGAGCAGTACTTC.

The chain employs TRBV30 and TRBJ2-3; D gene uncertain. V was clipped by 1 base and J by 0 bases, with 11 bases between them. The CDR3 spans 15 residues. Germline V gene data show CDR1 as GTSNPN and CDR2 as SVGIG (reference sequence). The CDR3 protein is CAWSGVGMSTDTQYF. The CDR3 DNA is TGTGCCTGGAGTGGAGTAGGGATGAGCACAGATACGCAGTATTTT.

This chain uses TRBV18 with TRBJ1-4; no firm D call. The CDR3 extends over 14 amino acids. Trimming cost V 2 bases and J 0 bases, with 4 bases left between them. Germline CDR1 KGHSH, CDR2 LQKENI. CDR3 nucleotide sequence: TGTGCCAGCTCACCAGGGGCAACTAATGAAAAACTGTTTTTT. It codes for CASSPGATNEKLFF. Together with reference TRBV18 and TRBJ1-4, the CDR3 gives the full variable domain: NAGVMQNPRHLVRRRGQEARLRCSPMKGHSHVYWYRQLPEEGLKFMVYLQKENIIDESGMPKERFSAEFPKEGPSILRIQQVVRGDSAAYFCASSPGATNEKLFFGSGTQLSVL.

This chain joins TRBV5-1 and TRBJ2-3, with TRBD2 matching over 7 bases. J gave up 4 bases and V 4 bases, and 18 bases lay outside the gene matches. Germline V gene data show CDR1 as SGHRS and CDR2 as YFSETQ. This CDR3 is built from 18 residues. This CDR3 reads CASSPRSDSGPIPDTQYF. CDR3 nucleotide sequence: TGCGCCAGCAGCCCACGGTCGGATAGCGGGCCGATCCCAGATACGCAGTATTTT.

This rearrangement joins TRBV7-2 to TRBJ1-1; 7 bases line up with TRBD1. The junction had 5 bases not matched to a gene; V was cut back by 3 bases and J by 1 base. Looked up from germline, CDR1 is SGHTA and CDR2 is FQGNSA. This CDR3 is built from 15 residues. The CDR3 loop is CASSFQGTANTEAFF. The CDR3 DNA sequence: TGTGCCAGCAGCTTTCAGGGGACAGCGAACACTGAAGCTTTCTTT.

The chain couples TRBV7-6 to TRBJ2-2; tentatively, D is TRBD2 (5 bases). Germline V gives CDR1 SGHVS, CDR2 FNYEAQ. V was cut by 5 bases and J by 0 bases, with 10 bases left in between. This CDR3 is 15 amino acids long. This CDR3 is CASSKTGANTGELFF. CDR3 in DNA: TGTGCCAGCAGCAAGACCGGGGCGAACACCGGGGAGCTGTTTTTT.

V usage is TRBV29-1 and J usage is TRBJ1-5; no clear D. This CDR3 contains 12 residues. V lost 4 bases to trimming and J lost 10 bases, with 14 bases between them. Germline-derived CDR1 and CDR2 are SQVTM and ANQGSEA. CDR3 sequence reads: CSVARERGPQHF. The CDR3, as DNA: TGCAGCGTTGCCCGGGAACGAGGACCCCAGCATTTT.

The V gene is TRBV15, the J gene TRBJ1-5, with D perhaps matching TRBD1 (6 bases). Germline V lookup: CDR1 LNHNV, CDR2 YYDKDF (reference sequence). This CDR3 is 16 amino acids long. V lost 1 base, J lost 6 bases, and 16 bases lay in between. CDR3 residues: CATSRARTVSLQPQHF. DNA for the CDR3: TGTGCCACCAGCAGAGCTCGGACAGTTAGTCTTCAGCCCCAGCATTTT.

The count of this clone is one. V usage is TRBV4-2 and J usage is TRBJ2-3, with 10 nucleotides matching TRBD2. Germline V gene data show CDR1 as LGHNA and CDR2 as YNFKEQ. The CDR3 loop spans 19 amino acids. The J segment lost 5 bases and the V segment lost 5 bases, leaving 19 bases of the junction unmatched. CDR3: CASSWGRSGRADEGDTQYF. The CDR3 DNA follows: TGTGCCAGCAGCTGGGGAAGAAGCGGGAGGGCCGACGAGGGAGATACGCAGTATTTT.

The J gene is TRBJ2-2, the V gene TRBV7-9; D possibly corresponds to TRBD2 (6 bases). CDR1 is SEHNR, CDR2 FQNEAQ, per germline (reference sequence). The CDR3 totals 17 residues. Trimming took off 6 bases at V and 4 bases at J, with 21 bases between the two ends. The CDR3 nucleotides are TGTGCCAGCAGTCCCCCGAGACTAGGGGAAGGCACCGGGGAGCTGTTTTTT. Protein: CASSPPRLGEGTGELFF.

The chain carries TRBV19 and TRBJ1-5; maybe TRBD1 (5 bases). The CDR3 runs to 14 residues. Germline-derived CDR1 and CDR2 are LNHDA and SQIVND (reference sequence). V lost 7 bases and J lost 5, with 15 bases in between. CDR3 protein: CASTLGRVDQPQHF. As DNA, the CDR3 is TGTGCCAGTACCCTTGGCAGGGTGGATCAGCCCCAGCATTTT.

The gene calls are TRBV2 and TRBJ1-1; 12 bases are a match to TRBD1. The CDR3 length is 19 residues. Trimming took 6 bases from V and 5 from J; bases not matched to a gene: 19. CDR1 and CDR2 (germline): SNHLY, FYNNEI. This chain's CDR3 is CASRGPGQGASGDGTEAFF. The CDR3 nucleotides read TGTGCCAGCAGAGGACCGGGACAGGGGGCCTCCGGAGATGGTACTGAAGCTTTCTTT.